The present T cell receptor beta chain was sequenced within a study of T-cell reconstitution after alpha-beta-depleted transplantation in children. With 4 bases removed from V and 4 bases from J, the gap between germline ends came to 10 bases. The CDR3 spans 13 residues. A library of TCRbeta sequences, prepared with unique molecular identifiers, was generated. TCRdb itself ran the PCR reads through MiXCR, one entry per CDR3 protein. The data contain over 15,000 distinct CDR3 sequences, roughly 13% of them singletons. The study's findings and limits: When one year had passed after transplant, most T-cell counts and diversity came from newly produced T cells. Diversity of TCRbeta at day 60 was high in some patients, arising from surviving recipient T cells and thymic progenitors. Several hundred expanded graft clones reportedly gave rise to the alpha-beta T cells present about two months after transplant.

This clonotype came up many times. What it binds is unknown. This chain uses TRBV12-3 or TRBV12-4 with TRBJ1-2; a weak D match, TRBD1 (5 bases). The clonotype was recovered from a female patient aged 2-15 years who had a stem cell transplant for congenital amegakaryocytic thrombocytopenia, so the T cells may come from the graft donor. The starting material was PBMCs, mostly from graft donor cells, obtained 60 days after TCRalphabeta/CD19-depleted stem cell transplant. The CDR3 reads CASSSGPIYGYTF. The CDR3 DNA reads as TGTGCCAGCAGTTCGGGACCGATCTATGGCTACACCTTC.